The rows below give T cell receptor beta chains drawn from one sample of a study of CD8+ T cells in alopecia areata. The method was immunoSEQ multiplex PCR; TCRdb's version includes in-frame clones alone and lacks a portion of them. The sample includes around 190,000 clones, 60% to 70% of them seen just once. This sample comprised CD4+ T cells sorted from blood, obtained at week 4, from a patient treated with tofacitinib. The receptors come from a human donor with alopecia areata. Both conserved end residues are part of each CDR3. The order of the fields is V gene, clone size, D gene, CDR3 length, J gene, CDR3 DNA, CDR3 protein. D genes are given only for firm matches. Only part of the rows carry a size: once, few, many, or a class if the clone is expanded.

TRBV5-4	NA	NA	18	TRBJ2-1	TGTGCCAGCAGCTCCAGCCTCTCCAGCGGCCTTCCCTACAATGAGCAGTTCTTC	CASSSSLSSGLPYNEQFF
TRBV7-2	NA	NA	12	TRBJ2-5	TGTGCCAGCAGCTTACTAGTGGAGACCCAGTACTTC	CASSLLVETQYF
TRBV9	few	TRBD1	15	TRBJ2-1	TGTGCCAGCAGCGTAGAACAGGGGGTAGGCTATGAGCAGTTCTTC	CASSVEQGVGYEQFF
TRBV30	NA	NA	11	TRBJ2-1	TGTGCCTGGAGTGGTTACAATGAGCAGTTCTTC	CAWSGYNEQFF
TRBV6-1	NA	NA	13	TRBJ1-5	TGTGCCAGCAGTGAAAACAGAGATCAGCCCCAGCATTTT	CASSENRDQPQHF
TRBV29-1	NA	TRBD2	14	TRBJ2-7	TGCAGCGTCGTCTCTAGCGGGGCTACCTACGAGCAGTACTTC	CSVVSSGATYEQYF
TRBV27	NA	NA	15	TRBJ1-2	TGTGCCAGCAGTTTCATTTTCGACAGGAACTATGGCTACACCTTC	CASSFIFDRNYGYTF
TRBV10-3	few	NA	13	TRBJ1-2	TGTGCCATCAGTGGGTCCAGCTCCTATGGCTACACCTTC	CAISGSSSYGYTF
TRBV27	NA	TRBD2	16	TRBJ2-5	TGTGCCAGCAGTCGGACTAGCGGGAGAATTGGAGAGACCCAGTACTTC	CASSRTSGRIGETQYF
TRBV29-1	NA	TRBD1	13	TRBJ2-1	TGCAGCGCCGGCGGGACAGGGTCTAATGAGCAGTTCTTC	CSAGGTGSNEQFF
TRBV29-1	NA	NA	10	TRBJ2-2	TGCAGCGTCGGTACCGGGGAGCTGTTTTTT	CSVGTGELFF
TRBV6-6	few	TRBD1	14	TRBJ2-1	TGTGCCAGCAGCTTTGGACAGGGGGCAGATGAGCAGTTCTTC	CASSFGQGADEQFF
TRBV12-5	NA	NA	13	TRBJ2-6	TGTGCTTCTAGCCACTCTGGGGCCAACGTCCTGACTTTC	CASSHSGANVLTF
TRBV29-1	NA	TRBD1	10	TRBJ1-1	TGCAGCGGTGGACAGGTTGAAGCTTTCTTT	CSGGQVEAFF
TRBV7-6	few	NA	13	TRBJ1-5	TGTGCCAGCAGCTTAGAGCCGCATCAGCCCCAGCATTTT	CASSLEPHQPQHF
TRBV29-1	many	TRBD2	11	TRBJ2-1	TGCAGCGCGACTAGCACGGATGAGCAGTTCTTC	CSATSTDEQFF
TRBV29-1	NA	TRBD1	18	TRBJ2-5	TGCAGCGACACACCCCCCCATTCCGGGACAGGGGATCAAGAGACCCAGTACTTC	CSDTPPHSGTGDQETQYF
TRBV19	few	TRBD1	14	TRBJ2-7	TGTGCCAGTAGGAGGACAGGGAGTTCCTACGAGCAGTACTTC	CASRRTGSSYEQYF
TRBV30	once	NA	14	TRBJ2-2	TGTGCCTGGAGTGCGGGGTGGGGGACCGGGGAGCTGTTTTTT	CAWSAGWGTGELFF
TRBV5-1	few	TRBD1	12	TRBJ1-1	TGCGCCAGCAGCCCGGTGGGACAGGGAGCTTTCTTT	CASSPVGQGAFF
TRBV30	NA	TRBD1	15	TRBJ2-7	TGTGCCTCTTCATCGCTAGGGACAGGGGCGTCCGAGCAGTACTTC	CASSSLGTGASEQYF
TRBV29-1	NA	NA	13	TRBJ2-7	TGCAGCGTTGCTGTGACACTGAATAGCGAGCAGTACTTC	CSVAVTLNSEQYF
TRBV30	NA	NA	12	TRBJ1-2	TGTGCCTGGAGTGTACCCAGGGAGAGCTACACCTTC	CAWSVPRESYTF
TRBV7-2	once	NA	15	TRBJ2-5	TGTGCCAGCAGCTTTCCTCCGGGACACCAAGAGACCCAGTACTTC	CASSFPPGHQETQYF
TRBV6-6	once	NA	15	TRBJ1-4	TGTGCCAGCAGTTACCCGGAGGGGTCTAATGAAAAACTGTTTTTT	CASSYPEGSNEKLFF
TRBV30	NA	NA	15	TRBJ1-5	TGTGCCTGGAGCCTACAGGCTCATAGCAATCAGCCCCAGCATTTT	CAWSLQAHSNQPQHF
TRBV4-1	few	NA	16	TRBJ2-7	TGTGCCAGCAGCCATTCCGAAGGAAGACCTTCCTACGAGCAGTACTTC	CASSHSEGRPSYEQYF
TRBV5-1	NA	TRBD2	17	TRBJ2-3	TGCGCCAGCAGCTCCGCCGCGTTAGCGGGAAGCACAGATACGCAGTATTTT	CASSSAALAGSTDTQYF
TRBV6-5	NA	TRBD2	14	TRBJ2-2	TGTGCCAGCAGCCGGGGACTAGGGAACGGGGAGCTGTTTTTT	CASSRGLGNGELFF
TRBV7-9	few	NA	15	TRBJ1-3	TGTGCCAGCACCCACGGCGGGGGCGCTGGAAACACCATATATTTT	CASTHGGGAGNTIYF
TRBV30	once	NA	12	TRBJ2-3	TGTGCCTCGACGGAGTTCACAGATACGCAGTATTTT	CASTEFTDTQYF
TRBV11-2	once	NA	12	TRBJ2-7	TGTGCCAGCAGCCTCATTGACTACGAGCAGTACTTC	CASSLIDYEQYF
TRBV5-1	NA	TRBD2	16	TRBJ2-6	TGCGCCAGCAGCTTCTCCCTAGCGGCTGGGGCCAACGTCCTGACTTTC	CASSFSLAAGANVLTF
TRBV2	NA	TRBD1	15	TRBJ1-5	TGTGCCAGCAGTGAAGCCGGGACAGGCTATCAGCCCCAGCATTTT	CASSEAGTGYQPQHF
TRBV29-1	NA	TRBD1	16	TRBJ2-4	TGCAGCGTTGTCGGACAGGGGGACGTGGGCAAAAACATTCAGTACTTC	CSVVGQGDVGKNIQYF
TRBV2	NA	NA	12	TRBJ1-2	TGTGCCAGGTATCCTCTCGAGGAGGGCTACACCTTC	CARYPLEEGYTF
TRBV19	NA	TRBD1	14	TRBJ1-5	TGTGCCAGTAGCCCTGACAGGGGTCGACAGCCCCAGCATTTT	CASSPDRGRQPQHF
TRBV27	NA	NA	14	TRBJ2-2	TGTGCCAGCACCCCTTGGGGGGCCACCGGGGAGCTGTTTTTT	CASTPWGATGELFF
TRBV5-1	few	NA	18	TRBJ2-3	TGCGCCAGCAGCTTGGCCAAGGGTAATTTTGCCCGGGCAGATACGCAGTATTTT	CASSLAKGNFARADTQYF
TRBV29-1	NA	NA	14	TRBJ2-3	TGCAGCGTTGAATGTGGGGATAGCACAGATACGCAGTATTTT	CSVECGDSTDTQYF
TRBV6-5	NA	TRBD1	15	TRBJ1-5	TGTGCCAGCACCCGAGACAGGGGAGGGAATCAGCCCCAGCATTTT	CASTRDRGGNQPQHF